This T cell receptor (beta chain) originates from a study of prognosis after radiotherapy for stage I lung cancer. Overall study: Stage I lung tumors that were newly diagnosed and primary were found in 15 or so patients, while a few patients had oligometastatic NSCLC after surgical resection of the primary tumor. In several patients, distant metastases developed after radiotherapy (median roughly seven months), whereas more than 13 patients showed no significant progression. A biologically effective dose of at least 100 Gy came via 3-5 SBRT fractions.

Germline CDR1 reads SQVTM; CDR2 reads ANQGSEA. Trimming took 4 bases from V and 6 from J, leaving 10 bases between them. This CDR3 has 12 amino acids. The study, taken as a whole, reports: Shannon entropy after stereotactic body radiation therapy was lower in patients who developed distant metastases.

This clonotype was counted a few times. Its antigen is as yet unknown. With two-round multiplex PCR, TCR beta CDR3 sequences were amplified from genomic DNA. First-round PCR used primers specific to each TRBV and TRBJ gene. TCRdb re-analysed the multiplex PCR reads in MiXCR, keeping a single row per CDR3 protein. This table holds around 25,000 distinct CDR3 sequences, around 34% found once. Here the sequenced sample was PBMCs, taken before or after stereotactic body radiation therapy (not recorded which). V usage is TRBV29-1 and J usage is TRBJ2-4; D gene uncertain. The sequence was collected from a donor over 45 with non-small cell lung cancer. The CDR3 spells CSVADSGNIQYF. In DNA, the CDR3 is TGCAGCGTTGCAGATTCAGGAAACATTCAGTACTTC.